The clone carrying this TCR beta chain was counted many times. The antigen is undetermined. The data derive from a study of T cells in Graves' hyperthyroidism and ophthalmopathy. Findings of the study overall: The model identified upcoming ophthalmopathy a median roughly 6.5 months ahead of onset.

Amplification targeted TCR beta CDR3 regions from RNA transcripts. TCR CDR3 underwent first-round RT-PCR with the HTBI primer set. TCRdb fed the multiplex PCR reads into MiXCR, producing one record per CDR3 protein. The sample shows some 200,000 distinct CDR3 sequences, about a sixth of them seen only once. This clonotype was obtained from a woman aged 50 to 60 with Graves' hyperthyroidism. The sequenced sample was blood.

As DNA, the CDR3 is TGTGCCAGCAGTTTTGTAGCGGGAGTCAATGAGCAGTTCTTC. Translating gives CASSFVAGVNEQFF. This chain uses TRBV28 with TRBJ2-1; TRBD2 agrees at 9 bases. V shed 3 bases and J 6 bases; nucleotides not matched to a gene: 3. Per germline, CDR1 MDHEN and CDR2 SYDVKM. This CDR3 is 14 amino acids long.